The 29 T cell receptor beta chains in this list originate from one sample, sequenced in a study of OX40 agonist ivuxolimab in advanced cancers. Here immunoSEQ multiplex PCR was the method, and the copy in TCRdb shows in-frame clones only, minus some. The sample consists of tens of thousands of clones, around 84% of them appearing once. The sequences come from CD4+ or CD8+ T cells sorted from blood, collected in a trial of the OX40 agonist ivuxolimab. Receptors were obtained from an adult with an advanced solid tumor such as melanoma, head and neck, liver or kidney cancer.

V gene TRBV10-3 combines with J gene TRBJ1-5, with 8 bases that match TRBD1. CDR3 length: 13 amino acids. Germline-derived CDR1 and CDR2 are ENHRY and SYGVKD. Trimming removed 3 bases from V and 7 bases from J; junction bases left unmatched: 2. The CDR3 bases are TGTGCCATCAGTGACGGACAGGGACAGCCCCAGCATTTT. It is translated as CAISDGQGQPQHF.

The CDR3 reads CASSPGRGTVGYTF. CDR3 nucleotide sequence: TGTGCCAGCAGCCCCGGCAGGGGTACGGTTGGCTACACCTTC. The chain has TRBV11-2 and TRBJ1-2; D might be TRBD1 (6 bases). With 5 bases removed from V and 7 bases from J, the gap between germline ends came to 17 bases. Germline V gene lookup returns CDR1 SGHAT and CDR2 FQNNGV. The CDR3 runs to 14 residues.

CDR3 residues: CASRLQGAREQYF. In DNA form, the CDR3 reads TGTGCCAGTAGGTTACAGGGGGCGCGCGAGCAGTACTTC. The chain combines TRBV19 with TRBJ2-7; 9 nucleotides align to TRBD1. Germline CDR1 and CDR2: LNHDA and SQIVND (reference sequence). The CDR3 contains 13 residues. The V segment lost 6 bases and the J segment 6 bases; nucleotides outside the gene matches: 6.

The chain couples TRBV5-4 to TRBJ2-3; D unclear. CDR3 length: 14 residues. Germline V CDR1 and CDR2: SGHNT, YYREEE (reference sequence). Trimming pared 1 base from V and 4 bases from J, leaving 10 bases between. CDR3 nucleotide sequence: TGTGCCAGCAGCTTGATGACTTCCCCAGATACGCAGTATTTT. Its translation: CASSLMTSPDTQYF.

V usage is TRBV18 and J usage is TRBJ2-1; 13 bases map to TRBD2. CDR1 and CDR2 (germline): KGHSH, LQKENI. This CDR3 has 16 amino acids. Losses at the gene ends were 6 bases for V and 4 bases for J; bases not matched to a gene: 6. CDR3 nucleotide sequence: TGTGCCAGCTCGACGGGACTAGCGGGGAGATACAATGAGCAGTTCTTC. Translated: CASSTGLAGRYNEQFF.

The V gene is TRBV9, the J gene TRBJ2-1; D is unresolved. The V end lost 3 bases, the J end lost 0 bases, and 10 bases lay between the germline ends. The CDR3 is 15 residues long. The germline CDR1 and CDR2 sequences are SGDLS and YYNGEE. The CDR3 spells CASSAGSYSYNEQFF. CDR3 sequence (DNA): TGTGCCAGCAGCGCCGGGTCGTACTCCTACAATGAGCAGTTCTTC.

This clone occurred once. At one of its ends the junction is not consistent with the germline gene, which may arise from a read error. J is TRBJ2-1 and V is TRBV7-7, with D tentatively TRBD1 (5 bases). Germline-derived CDR1 and CDR2 are SSHAT and FNYEAQ (reference sequence). The CDR3 sequence is 13 residues long. CDR3 sequence reads: CASSPTVQNEQFF. The DNA of the CDR3 is TGTGCTAGCAGCCCGACAGTCCAAAATGAGCAGTTCTTC. Full variable domain (remainder filled in from reference TRBV7-7 and TRBJ2-1): GAGVSQSPRYKVTKRGQDVTLRCDPISSHATLYWYQQALGQGPEFLTYFNYEAQPDKSGLPSDRFSAERPEGSISTLTIQRTEQRDSAMYRCASSPTVQNEQFFGPGTRLTVL.

This clone was seen once. This rearrangement joins TRBV5-1 to TRBJ1-1; possibly TRBD1 for D (5 bases). V gave up 0 bases and J gave up 0 bases, with 9 bases separating them. The CDR3 runs 15 residues. Germline values: CDR1 SGHRS, CDR2 YFSETQ. The DNA for the CDR3 is TGCGCCAGCAGCTTGGGTGGGGCCGTGAACACTGAAGCTTTCTTT. It yields the protein CASSLGGAVNTEAFF.

The chain links TRBV28 to TRBJ1-5; 9 bases line up with TRBD1. The V gene end was trimmed by 9 bases and the J gene end by 5 bases; junction bases not matched to a gene: 14. The germline V gene encodes CDR1 MDHEN and CDR2 SYDVKM. The CDR3 extends over 16 amino acids. The DNA for the CDR3 is TGTGCCAGTCGACCCTTTCGGGGACAGGGATATCAGCCCCAGCATTTT. The encoded protein is CASRPFRGQGYQPQHF.

The chain uses TRBV13 and TRBJ2-1; D gene uncertain. This CDR3 has 11 residues. Germline CDR1 is PRHDT and CDR2 is FYEKMQ (reference sequence). V lost 4 bases and J lost 4, with 2 bases in between. CDR3 residues: CASSSYNEQFF. DNA for the CDR3: TGTGCCAGCAGCTCATACAATGAGCAGTTCTTC.

V usage is TRBV25-1 and J usage is TRBJ1-1; 7 bases are a match to TRBD1. The CDR3 sequence is 14 residues long. CDR1 MGHDK and CDR2 SYGVNS come from the germline V gene. The V and J ends lost 4 bases and 1 base, in that order; junction bases with no gene match: 3. The CDR3 protein is CASSVGTANTEAFF. The CDR3 DNA reads TGTGCCAGCAGTGTAGGGACAGCGAACACTGAAGCTTTCTTT.

The V call is TRBV5-1, the J call TRBJ1-3, with TRBD1 matching over 7 bases. This CDR3 region has 15 residues. Germline V gives CDR1 SGHRS, CDR2 YFSETQ. Trimming cost V 4 bases and J 1 base; bases outside gene matches: 5. In DNA form, the CDR3 reads TGCGCCAGCAGCAATACGACAGGGTCTGGAAACACCATATATTTT. Its translation: CASSNTTGSGNTIYF. The whole variable domain, filled in from reference TRBV5-1 and TRBJ1-3, reads KAGVTQTPRYLIKTRGQQVTLSCSPISGHRSVSWYQQTPGQGLQFLFEYFSETQRNKGNFPGRFSGRQFSNSRSEMNVSTLELGDSALYLCASSNTTGSGNTIYFGEGSWLTVV.

The rearrangement uses TRBV5-6 and TRBJ1-4, with 7 bases aligning to TRBD1. V lost 3 bases, J lost 7 bases, and 12 bases stayed unmatched. Germline-derived CDR1 and CDR2 are SGHDT and YYEEEE. This CDR3 is built from 16 residues. The CDR3 sequence: CASSYDRESGTEKLFF. The CDR3, as DNA: TGTGCCAGCAGCTATGACAGGGAATCCGGCACTGAAAAACTGTTTTTT.

This clone was observed a single time. The rearrangement links TRBV4-1 to TRBJ1-4, with 8 bases lining up with TRBD1. Trimming cost V 4 bases and J 8 bases; bases outside gene matches: 12. Germline CDR1 and CDR2: MGHRA and YSYEKL. The CDR3 is 16 amino acids. CDR3: CASSPGQGGNAEKLFF. CDR3 DNA: TGCGCCAGCAGCCCCGGACAGGGTGGCAATGCGGAAAAACTGTTTTTT.

This chain connects TRBV5-1 to TRBJ2-3; 9 nucleotides align to TRBD1. CDR3 size: 15 residues. The germline V gene has CDR1 SGHRS and CDR2 YFSETQ. After removal of 5 bases from V and 5 bases from J, the junction contained 9 bases not matched to a gene. The CDR3 region is CASRPTGGLGDTQYF. The CDR3 nucleotides read TGCGCCAGCAGGCCAACAGGGGGCCTTGGAGATACGCAGTATTTT.

This chain connects TRBV7-8 to TRBJ1-2; a possible D gene is TRBD1 (5 bases). Between the trimmed V and J ends, which lost 5 bases and 8 bases, there was a span of 12 bases. The CDR3 is 12 amino acids. Germline CDR1 reads SGHVS; CDR2 reads FQNEAQ. CDR3: CASSALREGYTF. DNA of the CDR3: TGTGCCAGCAGCGCGCTCAGGGAGGGCTACACCTTC.

The chain is built from TRBV6-1 and TRBJ1-5; D is uncertain. Germline CDR1 MNHNS, CDR2 SASEGT. The V and J ends lost 7 bases and 0 bases respectively, with 4 bases between them. CDR3 length: 12 residues. CDR3: CASISSNQPQHF. The CDR3 nucleotides are TGTGCCAGCATTTCTAGCAATCAGCCCCAGCATTTT.

The chain has TRBV29-1 and TRBJ2-5; 8 bases match TRBD2. CDR3 length: 14 amino acids. The ends lost 5 bases at V and 1 base at J; junction bases unmatched: 6. CDR1 and CDR2 (germline): SQVTM, ANQGSEA. CDR3 in DNA: TGCAGCGTTCCACTAGCGGCGCTCCAAGAGACCCAGTACTTC. This encodes CSVPLAALQETQYF.

This rearrangement joins TRBV19 to TRBJ1-1; the D is unclear. The germline gives CDR1 LNHDA, CDR2 SQIVND (reference sequence). This CDR3 comprises 15 residues. V lost 1 base, J lost 3 bases, and 12 bases lay in between. Here the CDR3 DNA reads TGTGCCAGTAGTATAGTTCGTTCGGGTTACACTGAAGCTTTCTTT. Its translation: CASSIVRSGYTEAFF. The full variable domain, with the rest looked up from reference TRBV19 and TRBJ1-1, is DGGITQSPKYLFRKEGQNVTLSCEQNLNHDAMYWYRQDPGQGLRLIYYSQIVNDFQKGDIAEGYSVSREKKESFPLTVTSAQKNPTAFYLCASSIVRSGYTEAFFGQGTRLTVV.

The CDR3 DNA reads TGTGCCAGCCGCCTGACCGTGAACACTGAAGCTTTCTTT. Its protein product is CASRLTVNTEAFF. The rearrangement uses TRBV6-5 and TRBJ1-1; no clear D. Germline CDR1 and CDR2: MNHEY and SVGAGI. The CDR3 sequence is 13 residues long. V gave up 8 bases and J gave up 0 bases, with 10 bases separating them.

This clone was counted once. The rearrangement joins TRBV5-5 to TRBJ1-2; D might be TRBD1 (5 bases). Germline CDR1 and CDR2: SGHKS and YYEKEE (reference sequence). The CDR3 extends over 16 amino acids. Trimming removed 0 bases at V and 6 bases at J, with 18 bases between. CDR3 residues: CASSLDPTGTLDGYTF. As DNA, the CDR3 is TGTGCCAGCAGCTTGGACCCCACCGGGACCCTCGATGGCTACACCTTC.

The chain joins TRBV25-1 to TRBJ1-6, with a possible D match to TRBD1 (5 bases). V was pared by 4 bases and J by 0 bases, with 10 bases between. CDR3 length: 16 residues. CDR1 is MGHDK and CDR2 is SYGVNS in the germline V gene. CDR3 in DNA: TGTGCCAGCAGTGGGGCAGGGAGCTCCTATAATTCACCCCTCCACTTT. It codes for CASSGAGSSYNSPLHF. Looking up the rest from reference TRBV25-1 and TRBJ1-6 gives the full variable domain: EADIYQTPRYLVIGTGKKITLECSQTMGHDKMYWYQQDPGMELHLIHYSYGVNSTEKGDLSSESTVSRIRTEHFPLTLESARPSHTSQYLCASSGAGSSYNSPLHFGNGTRLTVT.

The J gene is TRBJ2-3, the V gene TRBV18; 10 nucleotides match TRBD1. Trimming took 5 bases from V and 5 from J; bases not matched to a gene: 4. Germline CDR1 is KGHSH and CDR2 is LQKENI. This CDR3 region has 14 residues. The CDR3 protein is CASSKDRGKDTQYF. The DNA for the CDR3 is TGTGCCAGCTCAAAGGACAGGGGGAAAGATACGCAGTATTTT.

CDR3 sequence (DNA): TGTGCCAGCAGCTCGGACAGAGGAGCTAACTATGGCTACACCTTC. Its translation is CASSSDRGANYGYTF. This chain uses TRBV5-6 with TRBJ1-2; a weak D match, TRBD1 (6 bases). Germline V gene data show CDR1 as SGHDT and CDR2 as YYEEEE. The CDR3 is made up of 15 amino acids. Trimming left V 3 bases short and J 0 bases short, with 12 bases between.

V gene TRBV7-9 combines with J gene TRBJ1-1, with a possible D match to TRBD1 (5 bases). The V gene lost 5 bases and the J gene lost 7 bases, with 20 bases spanning the gap. There are 15 residues in the CDR3. The V gene's germline CDR1 is SEHNR and CDR2 FQNEAQ (reference sequence). CDR3 sequence (DNA): TGTGCCAGCAGCCCCGTAACGGGGCCGGGCGATGAAGCTTTCTTT. Translation: CASSPVTGPGDEAFF. Together with reference TRBV7-9 and TRBJ1-1, the CDR3 gives the full variable domain: DTGVSQNPRHKITKRGQNVTFRCDPISEHNRLYWYRQTLGQGPEFLTYFQNEAQLEKSRLLSDRFSAERPKGSFSTLEIQRTEQGDSAMYLCASSPVTGPGDEAFFGQGTRLTVV.

V is TRBV14 and J is TRBJ2-1, with 8 bases aligning to TRBD1. The V gene end was trimmed by 0 bases and the J gene end by 8 bases; junction bases not matched to a gene: 6. Germline V gives CDR1 SGHDN, CDR2 FVKESK. The CDR3 extends over 15 amino acids. The CDR3 loop is CASSQDTAGGYEQFF. CDR3 DNA: TGTGCCAGCAGCCAAGATACAGCAGGGGGCTATGAGCAGTTCTTC.

The chain combines TRBV13 with TRBJ2-2, with TRBD1 matching 11 bases. Per the germline V gene, CDR1 is PRHDT and CDR2 is FYEKMQ (reference sequence). The CDR3 is 16 residues long. V lost 4 bases and J lost 5; bases outside the gene matches: 6. CDR3 sequence reads: CASSWTGGYDTGELFF. DNA of the CDR3: TGTGCCAGCAGCTGGACAGGGGGCTATGATACCGGGGAGCTGTTTTTT.

The chain uses TRBV2 and TRBJ2-5, with 13 positions matching TRBD2. Germline CDR1 SNHLY, CDR2 FYNNEI. With 6 bases clipped from V and 2 bases from J, the junction kept 3 bases outside the gene matches. The CDR3 totals 15 residues. The CDR3 DNA is TGTGCCAGCAGCGGGACTAGCGGGATACAAGAGACCCAGTACTTC. This encodes CASSGTSGIQETQYF. Complete variable domain (other parts from reference TRBV2 and TRBJ2-5): EPEVTQTPSHQVTQMGQEVILRCVPISNHLYFYWYRQILGQKVEFLVSFYNNEISEKSEIFDDQFSVERPDGSNFTLKIRSTKLEDSAMYFCASSGTSGIQETQYFGPGTRLLVL.

DNA of the CDR3: TGTGCCAGCAGCTTAACCCGGGACCCTCGAGGCACTGAAGCTTTCTTT. Its translation is CASSLTRDPRGTEAFF. V gene TRBV11-2 combines with J gene TRBJ1-1, with a weak D call TRBD1 (5 bases). Deletions cut 2 bases from V and 4 bases from J, with 17 bases between. The germline gives CDR1 SGHAT, CDR2 FQNNGV. The CDR3 has 16 residues.